Given below is one T cell receptor beta chain in context. Its target is not known. The J segment lost 4 bases and the V segment lost 5 bases, leaving 6 bases of the junction unmatched. CDR1 LGHNT and CDR2 FRNRAP come from the germline V gene. The CDR3 is 15 residues long. This specimen comes from a study of cytomegalovirus exposure and HLA in healthy donors. Overall study: Early release data held 75 million to 90 million unique TCRs from HLA-typed donors. Study outcomes and limitations: Data from an earlier analysis indicated that most TCR beta V segments were productive either about 87% or about 30% of the time. Later examination showed HLA-associated TCR beta chains had greater clonal expansion than equally common others. As a later analysis showed, several of the most significant clusters appeared to be linked to common viral pathogens.

It was with 60 Vbeta and 13 Jbeta primers that the PCR ran. Sequenced by immunoSEQ multiplex PCR; TCRdb stores in-frame clones only, minus some. The table includes 130,000 or so clones, more than 60% detected once. The rearrangement joins TRBV12-5 to TRBJ2-1, with 9 bases aligning to TRBD2. The TCR was taken from a middle-aged man in good health and CMV-seronegative. The material sequenced was PBMCs. The CDR3 region is CASGPGLASYNEQFF. The CDR3 coding sequence is TGTGCTAGTGGTCCTGGACTAGCGTCTTACAATGAGCAGTTCTTC.